This T cell receptor (beta chain) was sequenced in a study of blood T cell repertoires in COVID-19. V dropped 4 bases and J dropped 7 bases, with 17 bases sitting between them. The germline V gene encodes CDR1 SGDLS and CDR2 YYNGEE. There are 15 residues in the CDR3. Measured with immunoSEQ multiplex PCR; TCRdb has only the in-frame clones, and not every one. The table lists 250,000 to 350,000 clones, roughly nine tenths of them singletons. Ages ranged from about 18 to 89 years, with residence in 24 US areas. Donors of Cohort 3 who recovered were those that had two negative PCRs, clearance, or symptom resolution.

This receptor was obtained from a woman aged 45 to 65 who had recovered from COVID-19. The chain has TRBV9 and TRBJ2-2, with D possibly matching TRBD2 (6 bases). Sequenced input: PBMCs or T cells enriched from blood (not recorded which). CDR3 protein: CASSPLSGSVGELFF. Here the CDR3 DNA reads TGTGCCAGCAGCCCCCTGAGCGGGTCCGTCGGGGAGCTGTTTTTT.